What follows are 8 T cell receptor beta chains derived from one specimen sequenced in a study of beta chain features in type 1 diabetes. Study-level points and caveats: Researchers report that Type 1 diabetes patients had moderately but significantly shorter TCRB CDR3s across all four CD4+ subsets.

These receptors have no identified antigens. Sequencing targeted expressed TCRB transcripts, as all isolated RNA had been reverse transcribed. Profiled with immunoSEQ multiplex PCR; TCRdb holds only in-frame clones, not every one. The table shows some 160,000 clones, with roughly 9% occurring only once. Sequencing used central memory CD4+ T cells from blood. These receptors were collected from a woman younger than 45 with type 1 diabetes.

J is TRBJ1-4 and V is TRBV5-1, with 7 bases identical to TRBD1. CDR1 is SGHRS and CDR2 is YFSETQ in the germline V gene. This CDR3 comprises 15 residues. With V trimmed by 5 bases and J by 8 bases, 12 bases remained unmatched. The CDR3 region is CASSVQRGGLEKLFF. CDR3 in DNA: TGCGCCAGCAGTGTACAGAGAGGGGGCCTCGAAAAACTGTTTTTT.

The J gene is TRBJ1-1, the V gene TRBV30, with a tentative D call TRBD1 (6 bases). The CDR3 runs 14 residues. V was pared by 5 bases and J by 2 bases, with 15 bases between. Germline V gene data show CDR1 as GTSNPN and CDR2 as SVGIG (reference sequence). This CDR3 reads CAWERQDGNTEAFF. The CDR3 DNA sequence: TGTGCCTGGGAAAGACAGGACGGAAACACTGAAGCTTTCTTT. The full variable domain, its missing parts supplied by reference TRBV30 and TRBJ1-1, is SQTIHQWPATLVQPVGSPLSLECTVEGTSNPNLYWYRQAAGRGLQLLFYSVGIGQISSEVPQNLSASRPQDRQFILSSKKLLLSDSGFYLCAWERQDGNTEAFFGQGTRLTVV.

The J gene is TRBJ2-2, the V gene TRBV27; a possible D gene is TRBD1 (5 bases). Germline V CDR1 and CDR2: MNHEY, SMNVEV (reference sequence). This CDR3 is 13 amino acids long. Trimming took off 6 bases at V and 5 bases at J, with 10 bases between the two ends. The CDR3 is CASRQGFTGELFF. DNA of the CDR3: TGTGCCAGCAGGCAGGGATTTACCGGGGAGCTGTTTTTT.

The DNA of the CDR3 is TGTGCCAGTAGACATGACAGAACGCACTATGGCTACACCTTC. The encoded protein is CASRHDRTHYGYTF. This chain connects TRBV19 to TRBJ1-2, with a tentative D call TRBD1 (5 bases). The CDR3 has 14 amino acids. Germline CDR1 LNHDA, CDR2 SQIVND (reference sequence). V gave up 6 bases and J gave up 3 bases, with 14 bases separating them.

This clone was counted between two and nine times. The J gene is TRBJ2-1, the V gene TRBV5-1; the D is unclear. The V end lost 0 bases, the J end lost 5 bases, and 9 bases lay between the germline ends. CDR1 is SGHRS and CDR2 is YFSETQ in the germline V gene. CDR3 length: 14 residues. In DNA form, the CDR3 reads TGCGCCAGCAGCTTGGTACAGAAAAACAATGAGCAGTTCTTC. Translation: CASSLVQKNNEQFF.

The chain links TRBV15 to TRBJ2-1; 12 bases align to TRBD2. Germline V gene sequence: CDR1 LNHNV, CDR2 YYDKDF (reference sequence). After removal of 4 bases from V and 7 bases from J, the junction contained 5 bases not matched to a gene. The CDR3 totals 15 residues. In nucleotides, the CDR3 is TGTGCCACCAGCAAGACTAGCGGGAGTCCGAATGAGCAGTTCTTC. Encoded protein: CATSKTSGSPNEQFF. The full variable domain, rest sourced from reference TRBV15 and TRBJ2-1, is DAMVIQNPRYQVTQFGKPVTLSCSQTLNHNVMYWYQQKSSQAPKLLFHYYDKDFNNEADTPDNFQSRRPNTSFCFLDIRSPGLGDTAMYLCATSKTSGSPNEQFFGPGTRLTVL.

The chain combines TRBV4-1 with TRBJ1-3; 7 positions match TRBD1. CDR1 and CDR2 from the germline V gene are MGHRA and YSYEKL. Unmatched junction bases numbered 4, after V lost 5 bases and J lost 3 bases. The CDR3 is 14 residues long. The CDR3 nucleotides are TGCGCCAGCAGCGGAACAGGGGTTGGAAACACCATATATTTT. Its translation: CASSGTGVGNTIYF.

The chain carries TRBV2 and TRBJ1-1; TRBD1 agrees at 7 bases. Looked up from germline, CDR1 is SNHLY and CDR2 is FYNNEI. This CDR3 has 14 residues. V lost 2 bases, J lost 5 bases, and 5 bases stayed unmatched. The CDR3 coding sequence is TGTGCCAGCAGTGAATATGCACAGGGGACTGAAGCTTTCTTT. It specifies CASSEYAQGTEAFF.